Shown below are 30 T cell receptor beta chains from a single sample sequenced in a study of early T cells in non-severe SARS-CoV-2 infection. TCRdb re-called the 5' RACE reads with MiXCR, one entry per CDR3 protein. This repertoire shows fewer than 55,000 distinct CDR3 sequences, over 8% found once; its top ten account for 4.2%. Sequenced: whole blood. These receptors all come from an adult who was a healthcare worker with PCR-confirmed SARS-CoV-2 infection or an uninfected control (not recorded which).

This clonotype was seen ten or more times. The J gene is TRBJ2-7, the V gene TRBV10-2; the D gene could be TRBD1 or TRBD2 (5 bases each). This CDR3 has 17 residues. The germline V and J ends were trimmed by 0 bases and 5 bases, with 20 bases remaining between them. The germline V gene encodes CDR1 WSHSY and CDR2 SAAADI. The CDR3 nucleotides are TGCGCCAGCAGTGAGTCGAGGGCGGGCCAGGGCCGCGACGAGCAGTACTTC. Encoded protein: CASSESRAGQGRDEQYF.

A few counts support this clonotype. J is TRBJ1-1 and V is TRBV2; the D gene is possibly TRBD1 (6 bases). Germline CDR1 is SNHLY and CDR2 is FYNNEI. CDR3 length: 14 residues. V was shortened by 3 bases and J by 4 bases, with 12 bases between the two germline ends. The CDR3 region has the DNA TGTGCCAGCAGTGAGGGCAGGGGTCCCACTGAAGCTTTCTTT. As protein: CASSEGRGPTEAFF.

This clonotype was seen at least ten times. This rearrangement joins TRBV6-1 to TRBJ1-5; D remains ambiguous. From germline, CDR1 is MNHNS and CDR2 SASEGT. The CDR3 covers 14 residues. V was shortened by 0 bases and J by 9 bases, with 12 bases between the two germline ends. This chain's CDR3 is CASSEARGSGPQHF. CDR3 sequence (DNA): TGTGCCAGCAGTGAAGCGCGCGGTTCCGGGCCCCAGCATTTT.

The chain couples TRBV28 to TRBJ1-2; the D gene is possibly TRBD1 (5 bases). This CDR3 is 11 amino acids long. V lost 4 bases and J 6 bases, leaving 6 bases between the germline ends. Germline loops: CDR1 MDHEN, CDR2 SYDVKM. CDR3 coding DNA: TGTGCCAGCAGTTGGGGGGATGGCTACACCTTC. This sequence encodes CASSWGDGYTF.

Ten or more counts support this clonotype. The chain uses TRBV5-1 and TRBJ2-7, with 11 nucleotides matching TRBD2. The V segment lost 6 bases and the J segment 6 bases; nucleotides outside the gene matches: 5. The CDR3 is 13 amino acids. Germline V gives CDR1 SGHRS, CDR2 YFSETQ. Here the CDR3 DNA reads TGCGCCAGCACTATAGCGGGGGGGCGCGAGCAGTACTTC. This sequence encodes CASTIAGGREQYF.

In its sample, this clonotype was seen many times. The V gene is TRBV29-1, the J gene TRBJ2-1; D is tentatively TRBD1 or TRBD2 (6 bases each). CDR3 length equals 18 residues. Trimming stripped 1 base from V and 5 bases from J, with 24 bases between. CDR1 is SQVTM and CDR2 is ANQGSEA in the germline V gene. The CDR3 region has the DNA TGCAGCGTTGAAGTACCTAAACCCGGGGGCCAGAGGGACAATGAGCAGTTCTTC. This gives the protein CSVEVPKPGGQRDNEQFF.

This clonotype showed up many times. The chain carries TRBV20-1 and TRBJ1-3, with D tentatively TRBD1 (6 bases). Germline CDR1 is DFQATT and CDR2 is SNEGSKA (reference sequence). V lost 1 base to trimming and J lost 4 bases, with 14 bases between them. The length of the CDR3 is 15 residues. CDR3 DNA: TGCAGTGCTAGAGTCTTAACAGGGTTCGGAAACACCATATATTTT. It translates to CSARVLTGFGNTIYF.

The sample holds many counts of this clonotype. The gene calls are TRBV12-3 or TRBV12-4 and TRBJ1-3; 9 bases align to TRBD1. Trimming cost V 5 bases and J 0 bases; bases outside gene matches: 5. The CDR3 sequence is 16 residues long. The CDR3 here is CASSQTGGTSGNTIYF. CDR3 DNA sequence: TGTGCCAGCAGTCAAACAGGGGGCACCTCTGGAAACACCATATATTTT.

This clonotype appeared a few times. The chain couples TRBV5-5 to TRBJ1-5; no clear D gene. There are 15 residues in the CDR3. V was clipped by 4 bases and J by 0 bases, with 11 bases between them. The germline gives CDR1 SGHKS, CDR2 YYEKEE (reference sequence). The DNA for the CDR3 is TGTGCCAGCAGCGAAAGGACGGTTAGCAATCAGCCCCAGCATTTT. Its translation is CASSERTVSNQPQHF. The whole variable domain, filled in from reference TRBV5-5 and TRBJ1-5, reads DAGVTQSPTHLIKTRGQQVTLRCSPISGHKSVSWYQQVLGQGPQFIFQYYEKEERGRGNFPDRFSARQFPNYSSELNVNALLLGDSALYLCASSERTVSNQPQHFGDGTRLSIL.

At least ten counts were recorded for this clonotype. The genes are TRBV7-3 and TRBJ2-1, with D possibly matching TRBD2 (5 bases). This CDR3 region has 16 residues. Trimming shortened V by 3 bases and J by 0 bases, and 12 bases separated the two germline ends. Germline V CDR1 and CDR2: SGHTA, FQGTGA. The CDR3 sequence is CASSFRGESSYNEQFF. For the CDR3, the DNA is TGTGCCAGCAGCTTTCGGGGAGAGAGCTCCTACAATGAGCAGTTCTTC.

This clonotype has at least ten counts. The V call is TRBV3-1, the J call TRBJ1-1; 8 positions agree with TRBD1. The CDR3 is 15 amino acids. Germline lookup yields CDR1 LGHDT and CDR2 YNNKEL (reference sequence). The V segment lost 4 bases and the J segment 0 bases; nucleotides outside the gene matches: 4. The CDR3 coding sequence is TGTGCCAGCAGCCCGTGGACAGGGATGAACACTGAAGCTTTCTTT. Its translation: CASSPWTGMNTEAFF. The variable domain in full, with the rest retrieved from reference TRBV3-1 and TRBJ1-1, is DTAVSQTPKYLVTQMGNDKSIKCEQNLGHDTMYWYKQDSKKFLKIMFSYNNKELIINETVPNRFSPKSPDKAHLNLHINSLELGDSAVYFCASSPWTGMNTEAFFGQGTRLTVV.

This clonotype was observed at least ten times. CDR3 protein: CASSYLGPDLGAEQFF. CDR3 DNA sequence: TGTGCCAGCAGCTACCTTGGGCCCGACCTGGGTGCTGAGCAGTTCTTC. This rearrangement joins TRBV7-2 to TRBJ2-1; D call uncertain. V lost 4 bases to trimming and J lost 9 bases, with 22 bases between them. This CDR3 has 16 amino acids. Germline CDR1 reads SGHTA; CDR2 reads FQGNSA.

This clonotype was seen many times. The chain employs TRBV4-3 and TRBJ2-7, with 8 positions matching TRBD2. The CDR3 extends over 15 amino acids. Trimming removed 3 bases from V and 3 bases from J; junction bases left unmatched: 7. Germline V gene data show CDR1 as LGHNA and CDR2 as YSLEER. The CDR3 region is CASSHALADLYEQYF. CDR3 sequence (DNA): TGCGCCAGCAGCCACGCACTAGCGGACCTCTACGAGCAGTACTTC.

The rearrangement uses TRBV24-1 and TRBJ2-5, with D tentatively TRBD1 (5 bases). The ends were cut back, 9 bases at V and 3 bases at J, with 13 bases in the middle. Germline V gene sequence: CDR1 KGHDR, CDR2 SFDVKD. The CDR3 loop spans 13 amino acids. The CDR3 loop is CATSPQGKETQYF. The DNA for the CDR3 is TGTGCCACCTCACCCCAGGGAAAAGAGACCCAGTACTTC.

This clonotype was counted ten times or more. The gene calls are TRBV30 and TRBJ1-1; 7 nucleotides match TRBD1. The CDR3 sequence is 17 residues long. Trimming cost V 3 bases and J 2 bases; bases outside gene matches: 15. Germline assignment: CDR1 GTSNPN and CDR2 SVGIG (reference sequence). CDR3 nucleotide sequence: TGTGCCTGGAGGGGCGATTGGAGTAAGGGGGCAAACACTGAAGCTTTCTTT. This gives the protein CAWRGDWSKGANTEAFF.

This clonotype was seen at least ten times. This sequence joins TRBV28 and TRBJ2-2, with unresolved D. The CDR3 is 15 amino acids. V lost 2 bases and J lost 2, with 9 bases in between. Germline assignment: CDR1 MDHEN and CDR2 SYDVKM. The CDR3 is CASSLHQDNTGELFF. CDR3 nucleotides: TGTGCCAGCAGTTTACACCAGGATAACACCGGGGAGCTGTTTTTT.

This clonotype was recorded many times. V is TRBV6-1 and J is TRBJ2-7; D is possibly TRBD1 (6 bases). The CDR3 is made up of 14 amino acids. V lost 8 bases and J 0 bases, leaving 14 bases between the germline ends. The germline gives CDR1 MNHNS, CDR2 SASEGT. DNA of the CDR3: TGTGCCAGCGCCGCGCAGGACAGCTCCTACGAGCAGTACTTC. Translating gives CASAAQDSSYEQYF.

This clonotype showed up just a few times. This chain links TRBV7-2 with TRBJ1-4, with no clear D. Germline CDR1 SGHTA, CDR2 FQGNSA. V lost 2 bases and J 8 bases, leaving 9 bases between the germline ends. The CDR3 totals 13 residues. Here the CDR3 reads CASSLKAWEKLFF. Written as DNA, the CDR3 is TGTGCCAGCAGCTTAAAGGCGTGGGAAAAACTGTTTTTT.

This clonotype was counted ten times or more. The chain links TRBV18 to TRBJ2-1; 12 bases fit TRBD2. The CDR3 extends over 14 amino acids. The V and J ends lost 5 bases and 8 bases, in that order; junction bases with no gene match: 4. Per germline, CDR1 KGHSH and CDR2 LQKENI. The CDR3 reads CASSWTSGIYEQFF. In DNA, the CDR3 is TGTGCCAGCTCATGGACTAGCGGGATCTATGAGCAGTTCTTC.

The J gene is TRBJ2-3, the V gene TRBV12-3 or TRBV12-4; possibly TRBD1 for D (5 bases). The CDR3 has 15 residues. V lost 6 bases and J 0 bases, leaving 13 bases between the germline ends. CDR3 sequence: CASRAQGTSTDTQYF. CDR3 bases: TGTGCCAGCAGGGCCCAGGGCACTAGCACAGATACGCAGTATTTT.

This clonotype was counted at least ten times. The chain has TRBV6-5 and TRBJ2-3; TRBD2 matches 7 bases. From germline, CDR1 is MNHEY and CDR2 SVGAGI. V shed 5 bases, J shed 2 bases, and the junction held 4 bases outside the gene matches. This CDR3 has 14 residues. As DNA, the CDR3 is TGTGCCAGCAGTGGGGGGGAACACACAGATACGCAGTATTTT. It specifies CASSGGEHTDTQYF.

CDR3 amino acids: CASSAETGKYYEQYF. In DNA form, the CDR3 reads TGTGCCAGCAGCGCGGAGACAGGGAAATATTACGAGCAGTACTTC. The chain couples TRBV5-6 to TRBJ2-7; 7 bases line up with TRBD1. Germline V lookup: CDR1 SGHDT, CDR2 YYEEEE. J gave up 4 bases and V 4 bases, and 11 bases lay outside the gene matches. This CDR3 has 15 residues.

This clonotype was seen repeatedly, ten times or more. The chain carries TRBV12-5 and TRBJ2-2; D is unclear. The ends were cut back, 1 base at V and 4 bases at J, with 13 bases in the middle. Germline CDR1 LGHNT, CDR2 FRNRAP. CDR3 length: 16 amino acids. CDR3: CASGLAREASTGELFF. The CDR3 DNA reads as TGTGCTAGTGGTTTGGCCAGAGAAGCGAGCACCGGGGAGCTGTTTTTT.

Many counts were recorded for this clonotype. The rearrangement uses TRBV7-2 and TRBJ1-1; no reliable D call. This CDR3 has 13 residues. The V gene lost 5 bases and the J gene lost 1 base, with 8 bases spanning the gap. Per germline, CDR1 SGHTA and CDR2 FQGNSA. The CDR3: CASSPRRNTEAFF. In DNA, the CDR3 is TGTGCCAGCAGCCCTAGACGGAACACTGAAGCTTTCTTT. Full variable domain (missing parts from reference TRBV7-2 and TRBJ1-1): GAGVSQSPSNKVTEKGKDVELRCDPISGHTALYWYRQSLGQGLEFLIYFQGNSAPDKSGLPSDRFSAERTGGSVSTLTIQRTQQEDSAVYLCASSPRRNTEAFFGQGTRLTVV.

There are many counts of this clonotype. The chain combines TRBV24-1 with TRBJ2-2, with D unclear. Germline V CDR1 and CDR2: KGHDR, SFDVKD. The length of the CDR3 is 14 residues. Trimming took off 7 bases at V and 0 bases at J, with 8 bases between the two ends. The CDR3 DNA sequence: TGTGCCACCAGGGCCCAGGCGAACACCGGGGAGCTGTTTTTT. Protein sequence: CATRAQANTGELFF.

There are many counts of this clonotype. The chain carries TRBV27 and TRBJ1-6, with TRBD1 matching over 9 bases. V shed 6 bases and J 6 bases; nucleotides not matched to a gene: 6. CDR3 length: 15 residues. Germline V gives CDR1 MNHEY, CDR2 SMNVEV (reference sequence). Here the CDR3 reads CASSITGQGNSPLHF. The CDR3 DNA reads TGTGCCAGCAGCATCACGGGACAGGGTAATTCACCCCTCCACTTT.

This clonotype was counted ten times or more. The chain joins TRBV11-2 to TRBJ2-5, with unresolved D. CDR1 and CDR2 (germline): SGHAT, FQNNGV. This CDR3 has 14 amino acids. Deletions cut 1 base from V and 4 bases from J, with 10 bases between. The CDR3 reads CASSLAGSGETQYF. The DNA for the CDR3 is TGTGCCAGCAGCTTAGCGGGTAGTGGAGAGACCCAGTACTTC. Looking up the rest from reference TRBV11-2 and TRBJ2-5 gives the full variable domain: EAGVAQSPRYKIIEKRQSVAFWCNPISGHATLYWYQQILGQGPKLLIQFQNNGVVDDSQLPKDRFSAERLKGVDSTLKIQPAKLEDSAVYLCASSLAGSGETQYFGPGTRLLVL.

The chain links TRBV20-1 to TRBJ2-7, with 12 positions matching TRBD2. The CDR3 has 15 amino acids. Germline CDR1 is DFQATT and CDR2 is SNEGSKA (reference sequence). Germline trimming cut 3 bases from V and 3 bases from J; bases unmatched to any gene: 6. In DNA, the CDR3 is TGCAGTGCTAGGGAGGAGGGACTAGCGGGCTACGAGCAGTACTTC. This encodes CSAREEGLAGYEQYF.

This clonotype was observed a few times. The J gene is TRBJ2-1, the V gene TRBV4-1; 9 positions match TRBD2. CDR3 length equals 17 residues. Losses at the gene ends were 4 bases for V and 2 bases for J; bases not matched to a gene: 9. CDR1 is MGHRA and CDR2 is YSYEKL in the germline V gene. The DNA of the CDR3 is TGCGCCAGCAGCCGATACTCTAGCGGGGCGCCCTACAATGAGCAGTTCTTC. This gives the protein CASSRYSSGAPYNEQFF.

This clonotype was seen repeatedly, ten times or more. The V and J genes are TRBV28 and TRBJ2-2, with D possibly being TRBD2 (6 bases). Between the trimmed V and J ends, which lost 7 bases and 4 bases, there was a span of 19 bases. Per the germline V gene, CDR1 is MDHEN and CDR2 is SYDVKM. This CDR3 is built from 16 residues. CDR3 sequence: CASTPPEGAGTGELFF. Here the CDR3 DNA reads TGTGCCAGCACGCCCCCGGAGGGCGCGGGCACCGGGGAGCTGTTTTTT. Together with reference TRBV28 and TRBJ2-2, the CDR3 gives the full variable domain: DVKVTQSSRYLVKRTGEKVFLECVQDMDHENMFWYRQDPGLGLRLIYFSYDVKMKEKGDIPEGYSVSREKKERFSLILESASTNQTSMYLCASTPPEGAGTGELFFGEGSRLTVL.